This passage covers 28 T cell receptor beta chains from one sample sequenced in a study of cytomegalovirus exposure and HLA in healthy donors. The PCR was carried out with 60 Vbeta primers and 13 Jbeta primers. The repertoire was sequenced with immunoSEQ multiplex PCR; TCRdb's copy has only in-frame clones and lacks some. The table lists more than 150,000 clones, just under 80% of them singletons, with 1% in the top ten. The sequencing sample was made of PBMCs. These receptors all come from a woman aged 50 to 60 in good health and CMV-seropositive.

The genes are TRBV6-5 and TRBJ2-7; TRBD2 agrees at 9 bases. The CDR3 consists of 15 residues. Trimming took 4 bases from V and 0 from J; bases not matched to a gene: 4. The germline gives CDR1 MNHEY, CDR2 SVGAGI. The CDR3 DNA is TGTGCCAGCAGTTCCAGCGGGGGGAACTCCTACGAGCAGTACTTC. Translation gives CASSSSGGNSYEQYF.

The V call is TRBV18, the J call TRBJ1-5, with TRBD1 as a possible D gene (5 bases). This CDR3 spans 16 amino acids. Between the trimmed V and J ends, which lost 5 bases and 3 bases, there was a span of 17 bases. Germline CDR1 reads KGHSH; CDR2 reads LQKENI. The CDR3 region is CASSTGGTIINQPQHF. CDR3 nucleotides: TGTGCCAGCTCAACGGGGGGAACAATAATCAATCAGCCCCAGCATTTT.

This clone occurred a few times. The chain has TRBV19 and TRBJ1-5; a weak D match, TRBD1 (6 bases). In germline, CDR1 is LNHDA, CDR2 SQIVND (reference sequence). Deletions cut 7 bases from V and 5 bases from J, with 12 bases between. The CDR3 has 13 residues. CDR3 amino acids: CASKRTDDQPQHF. CDR3 nucleotide sequence: TGTGCCAGTAAAAGGACAGATGATCAGCCCCAGCATTTT.

The gene calls are TRBV6-6 and TRBJ2-2; TRBD1 matches 9 bases. Losses at the gene ends were 5 bases for V and 4 bases for J; bases not matched to a gene: 2. The CDR3 totals 14 residues. Germline V gives CDR1 MNHNY, CDR2 SVGAGI (reference sequence). In DNA, the CDR3 is TGTGCCAGCAGTCCGACAGGGGGCACCGGGGAGCTGTTTTTT. It specifies CASSPTGGTGELFF.

The rearrangement links TRBV25-1 to TRBJ1-1; D is ambiguous. Germline CDR1 and CDR2: MGHDK and SYGVNS. The CDR3 spans 13 residues. Trimming removed 3 bases from V and 0 bases from J, with 5 bases in between. Here the CDR3 DNA reads TGTGCCAGCAGTGATCCGGTGAACACTGAAGCTTTCTTT. Its protein is CASSDPVNTEAFF.

This chain uses TRBV7-2 with TRBJ2-1, with 13 bases identical to TRBD2. The CDR3 sequence is 19 residues long. CDR1 is SGHTA, CDR2 FQGNSA, per germline. V lost 1 base and J lost 5; bases outside the gene matches: 11. The CDR3, as DNA: TGTGCCAGCAGCTTAGATAGGGGCCCCGGGACTAGCGGGAACAATGAGCAGTTCTTC. Translated: CASSLDRGPGTSGNNEQFF.

The chain carries TRBV30 and TRBJ2-1; 10 positions match TRBD2. V gave up 5 bases and J gave up 9 bases; unmatched junction bases: 7. The CDR3 totals 13 residues. The germline CDR1 and CDR2 sequences are GTSNPN and SVGIG (reference sequence). The CDR3 DNA follows: TGTGCCTGGGGGGAACAGCGGGAGGGTGAGCAGTTCTTC. Amino acid sequence: CAWGEQREGEQFF.

CDR3 in amino acids: CASSTRQGTYEQYF. The CDR3, as DNA: TGTGCCAGCAGCACCCGACAGGGGACCTACGAGCAGTACTTC. The V gene is TRBV5-5, the J gene TRBJ2-7; TRBD1 aligns across 8 bases. In germline, CDR1 is SGHKS, CDR2 YYEKEE (reference sequence). This CDR3 is built from 14 residues. With 4 bases clipped from V and 2 bases from J, the junction kept 5 bases outside the gene matches.

This clone has more than one count but fewer than ten. The chain combines TRBV7-3 with TRBJ2-6, with D maybe TRBD1 (6 bases). Germline CDR1 is SGHTA and CDR2 is FQGTGA. This CDR3 is 20 amino acids long. Trimming removed 5 bases from V and 0 bases from J, with 23 bases in between. The CDR3 spells CASSRRTGTNFISGANVLTF. The CDR3 coding sequence is TGTGCCAGCAGCCGTAGAACAGGGACCAATTTCATCTCTGGGGCCAACGTCCTGACTTTC.

The chain employs TRBV5-1 and TRBJ2-1, with D possibly TRBD1 on 6 matching bases. The CDR3 is 15 amino acids. V was shortened by 4 bases and J by 4 bases, with 15 bases between the two germline ends. Germline CDR1 and CDR2: SGHRS and YFSETQ. The CDR3 DNA sequence: TGCGCCAGCAGCAATCGGGACAAAGCGTACAATGAGCAGTTCTTC. Its protein product is CASSNRDKAYNEQFF.

The chain employs TRBV6-6 and TRBJ2-7; D may be TRBD1 (6 bases). Germline V gives CDR1 MNHNY, CDR2 SVGAGI (reference sequence). This CDR3 is 12 amino acids long. V shed 9 bases and J shed 7 bases, with 16 bases lying between them. Here the CDR3 reads CASSTGIGEQYF. Written as DNA, the CDR3 is TGTGCCAGTAGTACAGGGATAGGGGAGCAGTACTTC.

About this clone: Other DNA sequences in this sample translate to the same CDR3. The chain is built from TRBV4-2 and TRBJ1-5, with D possibly TRBD1 on 6 matching bases. Looked up from germline, CDR1 is LGHNA and CDR2 is YNFKEQ. V lost 0 bases, J lost 0 bases, and 9 bases lay in between. The CDR3 totals 16 residues. DNA for the CDR3: TGTGCCAGCAGCCAAGAATCAGGGGATAGCAATCAGCCCCAGCATTTT. Its translation is CASSQESGDSNQPQHF.

The genes are TRBV2 and TRBJ1-4, with 9 nucleotides matching TRBD1. The germline V gene encodes CDR1 SNHLY and CDR2 FYNNEI. CDR3 size: 13 residues. V gave up 5 bases and J gave up 15 bases; unmatched junction bases: 10. CDR3 amino acids: CASSQEGTGSLFF. CDR3 coding DNA: TGTGCCAGCAGTCAAGAGGGGACAGGGTCTTTGTTTTTT.

This clone was seen a single time. The same CDR3 can be traced to other DNA sequences in this sample. V gene TRBV9 combines with J gene TRBJ2-7; 9 positions agree with TRBD1. The CDR3 has 16 amino acids. V dropped 5 bases and J dropped 0; count of bases not matched to a gene: 9. Germline V gene lookup returns CDR1 SGDLS and CDR2 YYNGEE. CDR3 nucleotides: TGTGCCAGCAGTCCCCACGGGACAGGGACCTCCTACGAGCAGTACTTC. Protein: CASSPHGTGTSYEQYF. The full variable domain, in which reference TRBV9 and TRBJ2-7 provide the parts outside the CDR3, is DSGVTQTPKHLITATGQRVTLRCSPRSGDLSVYWYQQSLDQGLQFLIQYYNGEERAKGNILERFSAQQFPDLHSELNLSSLELGDSALYFCASSPHGTGTSYEQYFGPGTRLTVT.

The genes are TRBV29-1 and TRBJ2-7; D uncertain. CDR1 and CDR2 (germline): SQVTM, ANQGSEA. V lost 4 bases and J 5 bases, leaving 6 bases between the germline ends. The CDR3 sequence is 10 residues long. CDR3 residues: CSVGVNEQYF. The CDR3 DNA follows: TGCAGCGTTGGAGTCAACGAGCAGTACTTC.

V is TRBV6-5 and J is TRBJ1-5, with 8 bases that match TRBD1. V lost 5 bases and J lost 0; bases outside the gene matches: 3. The CDR3 spans 15 residues. Germline CDR1 reads MNHEY; CDR2 reads SVGAGI. The CDR3 coding sequence is TGTGCCAGCAGTCGGACAGGGCATAGCAATCAGCCCCAGCATTTT. Its protein is CASSRTGHSNQPQHF.

J is TRBJ2-7 and V is TRBV7-9, with D possibly TRBD2 on 6 matching bases. This CDR3 comprises 14 residues. V lost 5 bases and J 3 bases, leaving 14 bases between the germline ends. In germline, CDR1 is SEHNR, CDR2 FQNEAQ (reference sequence). This CDR3 reads CASSPPGVNYEQYF. The DNA for the CDR3 is TGTGCCAGCAGCCCTCCGGGGGTAAACTACGAGCAGTACTTC.

This clone was counted only a few times. DNA for the CDR3: TGTGCCAGCAATGGGGCGGGGGGGCCCAAGGAGCAGTTCTTC. Amino acid sequence: CASNGAGGPKEQFF. The gene calls are TRBV27 and TRBJ2-1; 9 nucleotides match TRBD2. The CDR3 loop spans 14 amino acids. Trimming at V came to 7 bases and at J to 10 bases, leaving 11 bases not matched to a gene. Germline V gene sequence: CDR1 MNHEY, CDR2 SMNVEV (reference sequence).

A few counts support this clone. The sample carries other DNA sequences with the same CDR3. The chain employs TRBV5-1 and TRBJ2-5; 8 bases are a match to TRBD1. The germline gives CDR1 SGHRS, CDR2 YFSETQ. This CDR3 comprises 15 residues. The trim removed 0 bases at V and 2 bases at J, leaving 3 bases unmatched. The chain's CDR3 is CASSLAGTGQETQYF. The CDR3 region has the DNA TGCGCCAGCAGCTTGGCCGGGACAGGACAAGAGACCCAGTACTTC.

The chain recombines TRBV7-9 with TRBJ2-1; 8 nucleotides agree with TRBD1. The CDR3 totals 14 residues. Germline V gene sequence: CDR1 SEHNR, CDR2 FQNEAQ (reference sequence). V lost 3 bases, J lost 7 bases, and 5 bases stayed unmatched. The CDR3 DNA follows: TGTGCCAGCAGCTTCGAACGGACAGGGAATGAGCAGTTCTTC. Residues: CASSFERTGNEQFF.

The chain is built from TRBV15 and TRBJ2-6, with a possible D match to TRBD1 (6 bases). Germline V gene data show CDR1 as LNHNV and CDR2 as YYDKDF (reference sequence). The CDR3 spans 17 residues. The V end was cut by 2 bases, the J end by 0 bases, with 11 bases between. The CDR3 sequence is CATSRTRTVSGANVLTF. DNA of the CDR3: TGTGCCACCAGCAGAACCCGGACAGTCTCTGGGGCCAACGTCCTGACTTTC. The full variable domain, completed using reference TRBV15 and TRBJ2-6, is DAMVIQNPRYQVTQFGKPVTLSCSQTLNHNVMYWYQQKSSQAPKLLFHYYDKDFNNEADTPDNFQSRRPNTSFCFLDIRSPGLGDTAMYLCATSRTRTVSGANVLTFGAGSRLTVL.

This chain links TRBV9 with TRBJ2-1; the match to TRBD2 covers 9 bases. The V gene end was trimmed by 0 bases and the J gene end by 8 bases; junction bases not matched to a gene: 12. Germline-derived CDR1 and CDR2 are SGDLS and YYNGEE. This CDR3 has 17 amino acids. The CDR3 loop reads CASSVATGGSGRDEQFF. CDR3 in DNA: TGTGCCAGCAGCGTAGCTACGGGGGGTAGCGGGAGAGATGAGCAGTTCTTC.

The chain recombines TRBV7-2 with TRBJ2-5; TRBD1 aligns across 7 bases. The CDR3 sequence is 13 residues long. Germline lookup yields CDR1 SGHTA and CDR2 FQGNSA. V lost 3 bases, J lost 5 bases, and 3 bases stayed unmatched. The CDR3, as DNA: TGTGCCAGCAGCTTCGACAGGGTGGAGACCCAGTACTTC. Translated: CASSFDRVETQYF.

V and J are TRBV18 and TRBJ1-1; maybe TRBD1 (6 bases). CDR3 length equals 16 residues. Germline CDR1 and CDR2: KGHSH and LQKENI. V was cut by 3 bases and J by 2 bases, with 16 bases left in between. The CDR3 is CASSPLSWTVNTEAFF. CDR3 in DNA: TGTGCCAGCTCACCGTTAAGCTGGACAGTAAACACTGAAGCTTTCTTT.

V gene TRBV27 combines with J gene TRBJ2-7; D unresolved. Per germline, CDR1 MNHEY and CDR2 SMNVEV (reference sequence). Trimming took 0 bases from V and 2 from J, leaving 8 bases between them. The CDR3 length is 14 residues. CDR3 loop: CASSLSSGPYEQYF. As DNA, the CDR3 is TGTGCCAGCAGTTTATCTTCAGGCCCCTACGAGCAGTACTTC.

Of note for this clone: One end of the junction does not line up with germline, which may come from a read error. The V gene is TRBV4-2, the J gene TRBJ1-2; D perhaps matches TRBD1 (6 bases). The germline CDR1 and CDR2 sequences are LGHNA and YNFKEQ. The CDR3 totals 17 residues. This CDR3 is CVSSQDKTGGHIYGYTF. The CDR3 nucleotides read TGTGTCAGCAGCCAAGATAAGACTGGGGGCCACATCTATGGCTACACCTTC.

The J gene is TRBJ2-7, the V gene TRBV5-1; no clear D gene. CDR3 length: 13 amino acids. Germline V gene lookup returns CDR1 SGHRS and CDR2 YFSETQ. V gave up 2 bases and J gave up 3 bases, with 9 bases separating them. The CDR3 loop reads CASSFVRGYEQYF. CDR3 bases: TGCGCCAGCAGCTTTGTTAGAGGCTACGAGCAGTACTTC.

A word on this clone: Mismatch with germline at one junction end may stem from a read error. The gene calls are TRBV6-1 and TRBJ1-3; D is uncertain. CDR3 length equals 15 residues. CDR1 and CDR2 from the germline V gene are MNHNS and SASEGT. The CDR3 bases are TGTGCCAGTAGTGAATATCAGTTCTCTGGAAACACCATATATTTT. Residues: CASSEYQFSGNTIYF.